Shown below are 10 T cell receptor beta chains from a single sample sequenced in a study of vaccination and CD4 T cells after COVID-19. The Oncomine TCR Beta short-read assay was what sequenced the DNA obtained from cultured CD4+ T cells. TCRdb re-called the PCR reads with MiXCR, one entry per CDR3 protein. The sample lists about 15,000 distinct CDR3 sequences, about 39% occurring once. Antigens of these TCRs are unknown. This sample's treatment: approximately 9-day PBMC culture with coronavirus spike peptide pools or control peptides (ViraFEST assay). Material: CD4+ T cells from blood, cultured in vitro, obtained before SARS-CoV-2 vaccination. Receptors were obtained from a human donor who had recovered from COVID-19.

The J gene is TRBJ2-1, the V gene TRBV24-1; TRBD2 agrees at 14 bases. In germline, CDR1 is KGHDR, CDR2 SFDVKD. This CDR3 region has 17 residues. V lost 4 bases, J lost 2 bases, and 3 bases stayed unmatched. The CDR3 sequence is CATSDPTSGRAYNEQFF. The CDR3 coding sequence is TGTGCCACCAGTGACCCGACTAGCGGGAGGGCCTACAATGAGCAGTTCTTC.

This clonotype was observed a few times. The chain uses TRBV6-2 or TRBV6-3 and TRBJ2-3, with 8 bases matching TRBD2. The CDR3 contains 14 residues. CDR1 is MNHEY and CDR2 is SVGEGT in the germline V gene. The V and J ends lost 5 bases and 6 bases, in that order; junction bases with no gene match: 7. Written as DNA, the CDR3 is TGTGCCAGCAGTCGCGGGGGCGGGAGGGATACGCAGTATTTT. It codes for CASSRGGGRDTQYF.

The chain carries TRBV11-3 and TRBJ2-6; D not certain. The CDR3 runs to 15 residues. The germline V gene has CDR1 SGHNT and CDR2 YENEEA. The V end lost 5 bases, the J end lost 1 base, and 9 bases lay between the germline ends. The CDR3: CASSESTSGANVLTF. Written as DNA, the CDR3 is TGTGCCAGCAGCGAAAGTACTTCTGGGGCCAACGTCCTGACTTTC.

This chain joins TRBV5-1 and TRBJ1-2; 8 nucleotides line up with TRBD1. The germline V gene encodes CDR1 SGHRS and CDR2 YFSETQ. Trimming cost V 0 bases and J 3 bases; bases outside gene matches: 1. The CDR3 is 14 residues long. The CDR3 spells CASSLATGDYGYTF. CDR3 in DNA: TGCGCCAGCAGCTTGGCGACAGGGGACTATGGCTACACCTTC.

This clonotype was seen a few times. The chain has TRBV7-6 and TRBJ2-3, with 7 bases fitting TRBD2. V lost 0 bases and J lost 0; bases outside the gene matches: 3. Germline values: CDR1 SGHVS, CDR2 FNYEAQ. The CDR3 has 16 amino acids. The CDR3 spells CASSLAASGSTDTQYF. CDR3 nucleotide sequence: TGTGCCAGCAGCTTAGCTGCTAGCGGAAGCACAGATACGCAGTATTTT.

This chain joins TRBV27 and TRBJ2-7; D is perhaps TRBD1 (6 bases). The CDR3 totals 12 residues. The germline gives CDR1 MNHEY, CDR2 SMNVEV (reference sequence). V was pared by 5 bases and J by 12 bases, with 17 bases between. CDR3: CASSGYRAKPYF. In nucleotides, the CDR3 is TGTGCCAGCAGTGGTTACAGGGCCAAACCGTACTTC.

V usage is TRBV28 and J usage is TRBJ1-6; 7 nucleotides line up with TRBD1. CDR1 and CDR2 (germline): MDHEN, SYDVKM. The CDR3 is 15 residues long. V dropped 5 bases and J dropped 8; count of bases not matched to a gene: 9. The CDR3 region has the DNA TGTGCCAGCAGTCCGTCGACAGGGCGGTATTCACCCCTCCACTTT. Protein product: CASSPSTGRYSPLHF.

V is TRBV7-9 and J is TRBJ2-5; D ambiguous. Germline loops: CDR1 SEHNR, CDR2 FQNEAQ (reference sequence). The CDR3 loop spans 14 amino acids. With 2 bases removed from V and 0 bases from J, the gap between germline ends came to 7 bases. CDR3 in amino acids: CASSLREYQETQYF. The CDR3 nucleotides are TGTGCCAGCAGCTTACGCGAGTACCAAGAGACCCAGTACTTC.

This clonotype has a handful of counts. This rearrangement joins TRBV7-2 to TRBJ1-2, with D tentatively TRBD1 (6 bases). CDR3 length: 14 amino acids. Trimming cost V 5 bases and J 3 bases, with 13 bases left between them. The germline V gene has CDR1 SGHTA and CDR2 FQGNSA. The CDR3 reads CASSPPGTHYGYTF. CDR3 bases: TGTGCCAGCAGCCCGCCCGGGACACACTATGGCTACACCTTC.

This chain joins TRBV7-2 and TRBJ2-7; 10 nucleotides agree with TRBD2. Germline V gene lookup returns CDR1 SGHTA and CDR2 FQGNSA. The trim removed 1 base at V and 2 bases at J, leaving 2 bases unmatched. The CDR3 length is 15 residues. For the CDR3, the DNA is TGTGCCAGCAGCTTAGAAGCGGGAGGGCCCTACGAGCAGTACTTC. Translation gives CASSLEAGGPYEQYF.